A selection of T cell receptor beta chains follows, all from one sample in a study of human T cells and chemical hapten exposure. TCRdb re-derived calls from the RACE reads in MiXCR, one entry per CDR3 protein. This table has around 300,000 distinct CDR3 sequences, approximately 7.5% appearing once. Sample: whole blood, taken in connection with sensitization to the hapten diphenylcyclopropenone (DPC). The receptor source for this set is a man between 18 and 29 years old with alopecia areata. Some clones in this sample may be carry-over from other donors' samples. CDR3s include the opening cysteine and the closing phenylalanine or tryptophan. Each record gives: D gene, J gene, V gene, clone size, CDR3 DNA, CDR3 protein. D genes are given only for firm matches. The size field is filled for only some rows; it gives once, few, many or a size class.

- TRBJ1-4 TRBV6-2/TRBV6-3 many TGTGCCAGCAGCTCGACAGCAACTAATGAAAAACTGTTTTTT CASSSTATNEKLFF
- TRBJ2-2 TRBV27 - TGTGCCAGCAGTTTATCCAGGGGGGTCGCCGGGGAGCTGTTTTTT CASSLSRGVAGELFF
- TRBJ1-1 TRBV20-1 few TGCAGTGCTAGACAGGGCATGAGAGCTTTCTTT CSARQGMRAFF
- TRBJ1-5 TRBV29-1 - TGCAGCGTTGCCACGGCAGGAAATCAGCCCCAGCATTTT CSVATAGNQPQHF
TRBD1 TRBJ2-1 TRBV11-1 few TGTGCCAGCAGCGCAAGGACAGGGGACAATGAGCAGTTCTTC CASSARTGDNEQFF
- TRBJ1-5 TRBV27 - TGTGCCAGCAGTTTAAGGAGCAGGGAGGGAAATCAGCCCCAGCATTTT CASSLRSREGNQPQHF
- TRBJ2-5 TRBV11-2 few TGTGCCAGCAGCCCACGGGACCCCATTGGGGGGACCCAGTACTTC CASSPRDPIGGTQYF
TRBD1 TRBJ1-5 TRBV6-2/TRBV6-3 few TGTGCCAGCAGCTCCCACCGCGACAGGGGCAATCAGCCCCAGCATTTT CASSSHRDRGNQPQHF
- TRBJ2-7 TRBV28 many TGTGCCAGCAGCCCCCGAGGGGCTACTCGCGAGCAGTACTTC CASSPRGATREQYF
- TRBJ1-2 TRBV6-6 - TGTGCCAGCACTAGAGACAACTATGGCTACACCTTC CASTRDNYGYTF
- TRBJ2-1 TRBV6-6 many TGTGCCAGCAGTCTGGAACGGCGGAATGAGCAGTTCTTC CASSLERRNEQFF
- TRBJ2-1 TRBV7-2 many TGTGCCAGCAGCTTAGCCCCGTGGTATTCCAATGAGCAGTTCTTC CASSLAPWYSNEQFF
- TRBJ1-3 TRBV7-8 - TGTGCCAGCAGGAACGAGAGATATGGAAACACCATATATTTT CASRNERYGNTIYF
TRBD1 TRBJ1-2 TRBV6-2/TRBV6-3 many TGTGCCAGCAGCCCACAGGGGGCGCGGGACTATGGCTACACCTTC CASSPQGARDYGYTF
TRBD2 TRBJ2-2 TRBV5-1 few TGCGCCAGCAGGGCGGGGGGCACCGGGGAGCTGTTTTTT CASRAGGTGELFF
- TRBJ2-2 TRBV5-4 few TGTGCCAGCAGCTTTGGACACTTGAACACCGGGGAGCTGTTTTTT CASSFGHLNTGELFF
- TRBJ1-1 TRBV5-5 few TGTGCCAGCAGTCCTCGGGCCAGTGAATGGCCTGAAGCTTTCTTT CASSPRASEWPEAFF
- TRBJ1-3 TRBV6-5 few TGTGCCAGCAGTTACTCGGCCCCGGGTCTCTCTGGAAACACCATATATTTT CASSYSAPGLSGNTIYF
- TRBJ2-5 TRBV6-2/TRBV6-3 few TGTGCCAGTCGCCCCGGGCCAGAGCGCGGGACCCAGTACTTC CASRPGPERGTQYF
- TRBJ1-3 TRBV3-1 many TGTGCCAGCAGCCGCCTCGTTTCTGGAAACACCATATATTTT CASSRLVSGNTIYF
TRBD1 TRBJ2-2 TRBV5-1 many TGCGCCAGCAGGCCGGCCTACCAGGGGGCGGCCGGGGAGCTGTTTTTT CASRPAYQGAAGELFF
- TRBJ1-1 TRBV13 few TGTGCCAGCAGCCCCCGTGGGGGCGGCACTGAAGCTTTCTTT CASSPRGGGTEAFF
- TRBJ2-5 TRBV5-1 - TGCGCCAGCACTCAGTCGGGGCAAGAGACCCAGTACTTC CASTQSGQETQYF
TRBD1 TRBJ1-1 TRBV7-2 - TGTGCCAGCAGCTTAGATGGACAGGGAAAAACTGAAGCTTTCTTT CASSLDGQGKTEAFF
TRBD1 TRBJ2-1 TRBV29-1 - TGCAGCGTTGACGGTGGGACAGGTATTTGCTTC CSVDGGTGICF
- TRBJ1-1 TRBV6-1 few TGTGCCAGCAGTGAAGCAGGTAGGGGCACTGAAGCTTTCTTT CASSEAGRGTEAFF
- TRBJ1-5 TRBV2 - TGTGCCAGCAGTGAATCCGGGGGCGGTGGCAATCAGCCCCAGCATTTT CASSESGGGGNQPQHF
TRBD2 TRBJ2-4 TRBV6-2/TRBV6-3 many TGTGCCAACTCTATCTCCGGGACTAGCGGGGTTGCCAAAAACATTCAGTACTTC CANSISGTSGVAKNIQYF
TRBD2 TRBJ2-2 TRBV4-2 many TGTGCCAGCAGCCCTTTTAGCGGGGGGGGCGGCACCGGGGAGCTGTTTTTT CASSPFSGGGGTGELFF
TRBD1 TRBJ2-3 TRBV7-3 few TGTGCCAGCAGCCGCCGGGACAGGGGGCTGGATACGCAGTATTTT CASSRRDRGLDTQYF
TRBD1 TRBJ2-1 TRBV20-1 - TGCAGTGCTACCCAGACAGGGGGCGATTACAATGAGCAGTTCTTC CSATQTGGDYNEQFF
- TRBJ2-1 TRBV29-1 - TGCAGCGTTGATGGGGCCGTGGAGGTCGAGGAGCAGTTCTTC CSVDGAVEVEEQFF